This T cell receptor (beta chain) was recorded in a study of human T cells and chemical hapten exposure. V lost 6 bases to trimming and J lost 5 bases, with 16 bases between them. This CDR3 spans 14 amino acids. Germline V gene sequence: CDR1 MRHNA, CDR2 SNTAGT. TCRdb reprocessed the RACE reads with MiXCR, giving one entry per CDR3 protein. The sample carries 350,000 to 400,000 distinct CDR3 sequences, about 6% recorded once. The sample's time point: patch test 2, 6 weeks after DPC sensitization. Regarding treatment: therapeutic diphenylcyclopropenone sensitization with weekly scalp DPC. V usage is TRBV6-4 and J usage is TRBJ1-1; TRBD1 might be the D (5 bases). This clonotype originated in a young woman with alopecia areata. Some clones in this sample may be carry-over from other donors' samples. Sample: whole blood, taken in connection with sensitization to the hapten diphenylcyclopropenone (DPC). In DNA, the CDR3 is TGTGCCAGCAGCCCCACCTCTCAGGGAACTGAAGCTTTCTTT. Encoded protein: CASSPTSQGTEAFF.